Shown below are 14 T cell receptor beta chains from a single sample sequenced in a study of blood T cell repertoires in COVID-19. The protocol was immunoSEQ multiplex PCR, while the TCRdb copy is restricted to in-frame clones and leaves out a portion. In the table there are fewer than 60,000 clones, about 83% of which are singletons. The sequenced sample consisted of peripheral blood. The source is a man between 65 and 80 years old with active COVID-19.

This clone showed up just a few times. V gene TRBV7-9 combines with J gene TRBJ2-7; tentatively, D is TRBD1 (6 bases). Looked up from germline, CDR1 is SEHNR and CDR2 is FQNEAQ (reference sequence). Between the trimmed V and J ends, which lost 4 bases and 5 bases, there was a span of 12 bases. CDR3 length equals 13 residues. In nucleotides, the CDR3 is TGTGCCAGCAGCTCTACACAGGGCCACGAGCAGTACTTC. Its translation: CASSSTQGHEQYF.

V gene TRBV3-1 (or the pseudogene TRBV3-2) combines with J gene TRBJ1-3; TRBD1 is a possible D gene (5 bases). CDR1 and CDR2 from the germline V gene are LGHDT and YNNKEL (reference sequence). This CDR3 has 17 amino acids. Deletions cut 3 bases from V and 0 bases from J, with 15 bases between. Written as DNA, the CDR3 is TGTGCCAGCAGCCATGAAAAGGGGTCCTTCTCTGGAAACACCATATATTTT. Translating it yields CASSHEKGSFSGNTIYF.

The chain couples TRBV5-4 to TRBJ2-1, with 8 positions matching TRBD1. V shed 3 bases, J shed 9 bases, and the junction held 5 bases outside the gene matches. The CDR3 consists of 13 residues. The germline CDR1 and CDR2 sequences are SGHNT and YYREEE (reference sequence). CDR3 residues: CASSWTGWGEQFF. The CDR3 coding sequence is TGTGCCAGCAGCTGGACAGGGTGGGGTGAGCAGTTCTTC.

The J gene is TRBJ1-6, the V gene TRBV4-1; D is uncertain. There are 14 residues in the CDR3. The germline V gene has CDR1 MGHRA and CDR2 YSYEKL. Trimming took off 0 bases at V and 11 bases at J, with 11 bases between the two ends. CDR3 sequence (DNA): TGCGCCAGCAGCCAAGATAGTCGGGGTCCACCCCTCCACTTT. It specifies CASSQDSRGPPLHF.

The V call is TRBV7-6, the J call TRBJ1-6; D is uncertain. Trimming removed 8 bases from V and 4 bases from J, with 6 bases in between. Germline loops: CDR1 SGHVS, CDR2 FNYEAQ. The CDR3 extends over 12 amino acids. In DNA form, the CDR3 reads TGTGCCAGCGGGGAGTATAATTCACCCCTCCACTTT. Amino acids: CASGEYNSPLHF.

The chain links TRBV15 to TRBJ2-3; D might be TRBD1 (5 bases). CDR3 length equals 15 residues. From germline, CDR1 is LNHNV and CDR2 YYDKDF (reference sequence). The V end lost 9 bases, the J end lost 3 bases, and 19 bases lay between the germline ends. Written as DNA, the CDR3 is TGTGCCACTCGTAAGTCGGCCGGACAAACAGATACGCAGTATTTT. This gives the protein CATRKSAGQTDTQYF.

This clone was picked up a small number of times. This sequence joins TRBV6-5 and TRBJ1-2; 7 nucleotides match TRBD1. The CDR3 consists of 15 residues. V dropped 0 bases and J dropped 2; count of bases not matched to a gene: 3. Germline CDR1 and CDR2: MNHEY and SVGAGI. DNA for the CDR3: TGTGCCAGCAGTTACTCGGGACAGAGGAACTATGGCTACACCTTC. The encoded protein is CASSYSGQRNYGYTF.

This clone was observed a handful of times. The V and J genes are TRBV30 and TRBJ2-2, with D possibly matching TRBD2 (6 bases). The CDR3 consists of 15 residues. V dropped 0 bases and J dropped 6 bases, with 14 bases sitting between them. Germline assignment: CDR1 GTSNPN and CDR2 SVGIG (reference sequence). CDR3 nucleotide sequence: TGTGCCTGGAGTGTCGGGACTCCGGACGCCGGGGAGCTGTTTTTT. It encodes CAWSVGTPDAGELFF.

The chain links TRBV7-8 to TRBJ2-5; TRBD1 might be the D (6 bases). CDR1 SGHVS and CDR2 FQNEAQ come from the germline V gene. V lost 2 bases and J 4 bases, leaving 17 bases between the germline ends. This CDR3 region has 16 residues. CDR3: CASSLKPRGIGETQYF. The DNA for the CDR3 is TGTGCCAGCAGCTTAAAACCCAGGGGTATCGGAGAGACCCAGTACTTC.

The CDR3 nucleotides are TGTGCCAGCAGAGATACCGTCAGTGGAAAACTGTTTTTT. Its translation: CASRDTVSGKLFF. This sequence joins TRBV6-5 and TRBJ1-4, with unresolved D. In germline, CDR1 is MNHEY, CDR2 SVGAGI. V gave up 6 bases and J gave up 10 bases, with 15 bases separating them. The CDR3 contains 13 residues.

The V and J genes are TRBV9 and TRBJ2-7; 8 nucleotides align to TRBD1. Germline V CDR1 and CDR2: SGDLS, YYNGEE. This CDR3 spans 15 amino acids. V trimming: 3 bases; J trimming: 6 bases; junction bases outside the gene matches: 11. The CDR3 nucleotides read TGTGCCAGCAGCGAGTCCGGGACAGGCCAGGGCGAGCAGTACTTC. Residues: CASSESGTGQGEQYF.

There are a few counts of this clone. The chain links TRBV5-4 to TRBJ2-7; TRBD2 aligns across 9 bases. V was pared by 0 bases and J by 4 bases, with 8 bases of the junction left unmatched. CDR3 length: 16 residues. Germline V gene lookup returns CDR1 SGHNT and CDR2 YYREEE (reference sequence). Written as DNA, the CDR3 is TGTGCCAGCAGCTTGGGGGCCAGCGGGGGGTCTTACGAGCAGTACTTC. Translating it yields CASSLGASGGSYEQYF.

V and J are TRBV4-3 and TRBJ2-3; D is perhaps TRBD2 (5 bases). This CDR3 spans 15 amino acids. With 0 bases removed from V and 1 base from J, the gap between germline ends came to 8 bases. Germline CDR1 and CDR2: LGHNA and YSLEER. The CDR3 DNA follows: TGCGCCAGCAGCCAAGATATGCGGGGCACAGATACGCAGTATTTT. Its translation: CASSQDMRGTDTQYF.

The gene calls are TRBV7-2 and TRBJ2-2, with 9 bases aligning to TRBD2. The V segment lost 6 bases and the J segment 6 bases; nucleotides outside the gene matches: 14. This CDR3 is built from 17 residues. CDR1 SGHTA and CDR2 FQGNSA come from the germline V gene. Here the CDR3 DNA reads TGTGCCAGCAGTCTGGGAGGCGGGGGGGCAAAGGCCGGGGAGCTGTTTTTT. Translation gives CASSLGGGGAKAGELFF.